This T cell receptor beta chain derives from a study of early T cells in non-severe SARS-CoV-2 infection. Study information: Unsorted whole-blood RNA was sequenced in bulk, leaving chains unpaired. Notes on the study in general: CD4 and private specificities were missed by VDJdb matching, which favored anti-spike CD8 responses.

This clonotype was counted only a few times. Its antigen is as yet unknown. Unique molecular identifiers were added to individual cDNA molecules. TCRdb passed the 5' RACE reads through MiXCR, listing each CDR3 protein once. Of about 81,000 distinct CDR3 sequences in the sample, roughly 6% were seen once. Germline assignment: CDR1 MNHNY and CDR2 SVGAGI (reference sequence). The CDR3 is made up of 15 amino acids. With 5 bases clipped from V and 10 bases from J, the junction kept 12 bases outside the gene matches. The clonotype originates from an adult who was a healthcare worker with PCR-confirmed SARS-CoV-2 infection or an uninfected control (not recorded which). This rearrangement joins TRBV6-6 to TRBJ2-3; 10 bases agree with TRBD2. Specimen: whole blood. CDR3 amino acids: CASSQKGLAGAAQYF. The CDR3 DNA reads as TGTGCCAGCAGTCAAAAAGGCCTAGCGGGAGCGGCGCAGTATTTT.